This TCR beta chain was observed in a study of blood T cell repertoires in COVID-19. This clone showed up just once. This CDR3 is built from 14 residues. Trimming took off 5 bases at V and 2 bases at J, with 13 bases between the two ends. In germline, CDR1 is SGHTA, CDR2 FQGNSA. Assay used: immunoSEQ multiplex PCR; TCRdb lists only in-frame clones, some missing. The sample comprises roughly 160,000 clones, roughly 78% of which are singletons, and roughly 8% rests with the top ten. Seattle's enrolled individuals joined amid active infection and were then monitored longitudinally. What was sequenced was peripheral blood. This rearrangement joins TRBV7-2 to TRBJ2-7; weak D call: TRBD2 (6 bases). This receptor was taken from a woman in her sixties or seventies with COVID-19, enrolled during active disease. The CDR3 coding sequence is TGTGCCAGCAGCCCAAACGGGGGACCCTACGAGCAGTACTTC. Translation gives CASSPNGGPYEQYF.